This T cell receptor (beta chain) was captured in a study of metastatic and nonmetastatic thyroid tumors. The overall study: Repertoire comparisons spanned blood and tumor or nodule tissue from malignant and benign thyroid patients. Study-wide findings and caveats: Benign nodules were reported to have significantly lower TCR beta diversity than malignant thyroid tumors, in blood and tumor.

Every patient was untreated before thyroid surgery. This clone has ten or more counts. The target antigen is unknown. A read error may be the cause here, since a much bigger clone is one base away. This specimen includes other DNA sequences encoding the same CDR3. TCRdb re-clonotyped the PCR reads via MiXCR. The sample lists approximately 20,000 clones; approximately 22% were seen once. This clonotype was sampled from a male donor with papillary thyroid cancer or a benign thyroid nodule (not recorded which). Some clones in this sample may be carry-over from other donors' samples. The sequenced material came from tumor tissue.

The CDR3 reads CASSSGQGAWDGYTF. Written as DNA, the CDR3 is TGCGCCAGCAGCTCGGGACAGGGCGCATGGGATGGCTACACCTTC. The chain recombines TRBV5-1 with TRBJ1-2; 9 bases map to TRBD1. CDR3 size: 15 residues. The V gene end was trimmed by 3 bases and the J gene end by 6 bases; junction bases not matched to a gene: 9. Germline CDR1 and CDR2: SGHRS and YFSETQ.